This T cell receptor (beta chain) comes out of a study of CD8 T cells in ankylosing spondylitis. This clonotype was detected many times. Its antigen is not known. Points from the study as a whole: Past studies reported some motif variants in reactive arthritis synovial fluid and blood. Enrichment of disease-linked clones was reportedly significant in matched ankylosing spondylitis synovial fluid. As for the disease-linked clones, they showed a CD8+ phenotype and occurred at relatively low frequencies in peripheral blood. A motif of fewer than ten highly homologous TCR beta variants was seen as apparently characteristic of ankylosing spondylitis blood.

One entry per CDR3 protein results from TCRdb running MiXCR on the 5' RACE reads. The sample lists more than 400,000 distinct CDR3 sequences; 5.3% were seen once. CDR1 and CDR2 (germline): SGHTA, FQGNSA. CDR3 length equals 12 residues. Between the trimmed V and J ends, which lost 3 bases and 6 bases, there was a span of 8 bases. Specimen: blood, either unsorted or a sorted T cell fraction (not recorded which). The gene calls are TRBV7-2 and TRBJ1-2, with D uncertain. This TCR derives from a male donor with ankylosing spondylitis. CDR3 DNA sequence: TGTGCCAGCAGCTTTTCTGGGCATGGCTACACCTTC. This gives the protein CASSFSGHGYTF.